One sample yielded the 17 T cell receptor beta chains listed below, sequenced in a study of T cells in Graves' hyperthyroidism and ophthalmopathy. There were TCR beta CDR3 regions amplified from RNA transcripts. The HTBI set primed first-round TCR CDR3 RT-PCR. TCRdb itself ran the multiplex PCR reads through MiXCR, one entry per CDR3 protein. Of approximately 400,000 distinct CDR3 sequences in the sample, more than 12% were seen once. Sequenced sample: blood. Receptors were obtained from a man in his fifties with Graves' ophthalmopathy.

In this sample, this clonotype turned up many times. CDR3 DNA sequence: TGCGCCAGCAGCTACCGGCGGGGACAGGCAGGGCAAGAGACCCAGTACTTC. Translating it yields CASSYRRGQAGQETQYF. The rearrangement uses TRBV5-1 and TRBJ2-5; TRBD1 matches at 8 bases. Germline CDR1 and CDR2: SGHRS and YFSETQ. V shed 3 bases, J shed 2 bases, and the junction held 12 bases outside the gene matches. The CDR3 is made up of 17 amino acids.

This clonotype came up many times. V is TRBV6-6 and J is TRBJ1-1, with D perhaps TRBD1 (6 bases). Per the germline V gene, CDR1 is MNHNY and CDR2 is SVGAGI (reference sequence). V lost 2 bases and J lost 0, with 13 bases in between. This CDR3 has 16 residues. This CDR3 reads CASSYRRTVLNTEAFF. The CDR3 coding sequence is TGTGCCAGCAGTTACAGACGGACAGTTCTGAACACTGAAGCTTTCTTT.

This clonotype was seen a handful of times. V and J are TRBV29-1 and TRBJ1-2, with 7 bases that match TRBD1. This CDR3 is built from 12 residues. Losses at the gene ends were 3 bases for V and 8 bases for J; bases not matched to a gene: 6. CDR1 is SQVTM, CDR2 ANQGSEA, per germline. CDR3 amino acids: CSVELTGEGYTF. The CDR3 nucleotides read TGCAGCGTTGAGCTTACAGGGGAAGGCTACACCTTC.

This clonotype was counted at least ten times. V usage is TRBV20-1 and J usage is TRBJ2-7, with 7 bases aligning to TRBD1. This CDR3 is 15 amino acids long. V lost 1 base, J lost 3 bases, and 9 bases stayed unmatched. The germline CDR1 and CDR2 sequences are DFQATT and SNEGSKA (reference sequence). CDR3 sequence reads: CSARVLGQTHYEQYF. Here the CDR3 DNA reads TGCAGTGCTAGAGTTTTGGGACAGACGCACTACGAGCAGTACTTC.

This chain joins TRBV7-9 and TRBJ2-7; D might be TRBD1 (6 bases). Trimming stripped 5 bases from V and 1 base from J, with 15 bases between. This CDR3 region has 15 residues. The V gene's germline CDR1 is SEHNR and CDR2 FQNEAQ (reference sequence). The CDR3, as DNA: TGTGCCAGCAGCGGCGAACAGGGACCATCCTACGAGCAGTACTTC. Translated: CASSGEQGPSYEQYF.

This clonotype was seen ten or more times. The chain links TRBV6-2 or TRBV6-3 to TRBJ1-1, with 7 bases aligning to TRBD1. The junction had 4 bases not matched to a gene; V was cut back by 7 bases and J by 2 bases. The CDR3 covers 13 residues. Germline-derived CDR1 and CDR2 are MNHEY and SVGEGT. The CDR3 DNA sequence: TGTGCCAGCACCCGACAGGGCAACACTGAAGCTTTCTTT. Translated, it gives CASTRQGNTEAFF.

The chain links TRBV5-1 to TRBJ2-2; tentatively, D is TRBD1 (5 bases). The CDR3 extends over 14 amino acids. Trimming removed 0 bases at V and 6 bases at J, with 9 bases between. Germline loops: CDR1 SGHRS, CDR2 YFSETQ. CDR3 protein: CASSLGSGSGELFF. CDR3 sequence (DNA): TGCGCCAGCAGCTTGGGGTCAGGGTCCGGGGAGCTGTTTTTT.

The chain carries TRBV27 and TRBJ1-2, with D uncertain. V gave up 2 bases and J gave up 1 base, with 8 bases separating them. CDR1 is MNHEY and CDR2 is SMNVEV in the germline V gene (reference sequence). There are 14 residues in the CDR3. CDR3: CASSLGPGNYGYTF. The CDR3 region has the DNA TGTGCCAGCAGTTTAGGTCCGGGTAACTATGGCTACACCTTC.

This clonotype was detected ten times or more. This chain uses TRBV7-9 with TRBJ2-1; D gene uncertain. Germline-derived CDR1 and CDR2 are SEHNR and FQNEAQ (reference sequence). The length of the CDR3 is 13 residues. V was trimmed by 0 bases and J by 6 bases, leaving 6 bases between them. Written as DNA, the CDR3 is TGTGCCAGCAGCTTAGCGATTCCCAATGAGCAGTTCTTC. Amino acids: CASSLAIPNEQFF.

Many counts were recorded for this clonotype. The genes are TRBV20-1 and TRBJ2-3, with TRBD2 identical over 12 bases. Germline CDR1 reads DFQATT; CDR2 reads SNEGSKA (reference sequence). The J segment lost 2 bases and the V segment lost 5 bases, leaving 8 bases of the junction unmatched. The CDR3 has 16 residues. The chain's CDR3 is CSACKASGRDTDTQYF. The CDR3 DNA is TGCAGTGCTTGTAAGGCTAGCGGGAGGGACACAGATACGCAGTATTTT.

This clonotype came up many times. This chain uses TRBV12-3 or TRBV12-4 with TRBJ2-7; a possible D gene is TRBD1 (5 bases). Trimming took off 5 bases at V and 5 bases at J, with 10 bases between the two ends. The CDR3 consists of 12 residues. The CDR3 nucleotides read TGTGCCAGCAGTACCCAGGGCCACGAGCAGTACTTC. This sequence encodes CASSTQGHEQYF.

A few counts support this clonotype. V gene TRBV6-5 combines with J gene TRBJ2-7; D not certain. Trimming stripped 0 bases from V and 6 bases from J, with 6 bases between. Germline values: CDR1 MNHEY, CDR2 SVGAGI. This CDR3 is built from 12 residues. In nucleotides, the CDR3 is TGTGCCAGCAGTTACTCCCCCACCGAGCAGTACTTC. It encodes CASSYSPTEQYF.

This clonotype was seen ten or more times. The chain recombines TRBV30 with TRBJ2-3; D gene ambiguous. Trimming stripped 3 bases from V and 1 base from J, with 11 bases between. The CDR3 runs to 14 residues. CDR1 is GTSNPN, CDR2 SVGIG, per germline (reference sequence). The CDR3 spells CAWRMIRRTDTQYF. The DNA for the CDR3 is TGTGCCTGGAGAATGATTCGTCGCACAGATACGCAGTATTTT.

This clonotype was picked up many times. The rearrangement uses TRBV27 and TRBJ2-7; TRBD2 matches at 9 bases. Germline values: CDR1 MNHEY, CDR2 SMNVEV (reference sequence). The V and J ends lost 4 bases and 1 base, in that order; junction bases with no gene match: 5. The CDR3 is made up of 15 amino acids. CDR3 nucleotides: TGTGCCAGCAGTTCCCCCGCGGGAGGGTCCTACGAGCAGTACTTC. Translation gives CASSSPAGGSYEQYF.

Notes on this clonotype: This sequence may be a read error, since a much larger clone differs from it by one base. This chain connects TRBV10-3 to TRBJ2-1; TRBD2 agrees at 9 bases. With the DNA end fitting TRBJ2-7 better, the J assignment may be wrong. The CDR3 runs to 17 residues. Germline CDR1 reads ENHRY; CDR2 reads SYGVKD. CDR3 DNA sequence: TGTGCCATCACTACCATTAGCGGGAGAGGCTCCTACAATGAGCAGTACTTC. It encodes CAITTISGRGSYNEQYF.

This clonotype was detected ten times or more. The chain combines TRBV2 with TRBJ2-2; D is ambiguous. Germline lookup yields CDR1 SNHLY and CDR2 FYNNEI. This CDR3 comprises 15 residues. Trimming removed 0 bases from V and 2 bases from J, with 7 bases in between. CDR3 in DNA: TGTGCCAGCAGTGAAGCGCTTCGTAACACCGGGGAGCTGTTTTTT. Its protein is CASSEALRNTGELFF. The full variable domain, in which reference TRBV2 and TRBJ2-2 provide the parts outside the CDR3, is EPEVTQTPSHQVTQMGQEVILRCVPISNHLYFYWYRQILGQKVEFLVSFYNNEISEKSEIFDDQFSVERPDGSNFTLKIRSTKLEDSAMYFCASSEALRNTGELFFGEGSRLTVL.

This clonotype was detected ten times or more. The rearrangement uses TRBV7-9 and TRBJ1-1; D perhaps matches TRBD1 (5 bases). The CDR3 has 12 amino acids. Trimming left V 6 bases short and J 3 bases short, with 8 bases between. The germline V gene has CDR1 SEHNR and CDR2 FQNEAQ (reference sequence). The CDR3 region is CASRGTYTEAFF. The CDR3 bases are TGTGCCAGCAGAGGGACGTACACTGAAGCTTTCTTT.